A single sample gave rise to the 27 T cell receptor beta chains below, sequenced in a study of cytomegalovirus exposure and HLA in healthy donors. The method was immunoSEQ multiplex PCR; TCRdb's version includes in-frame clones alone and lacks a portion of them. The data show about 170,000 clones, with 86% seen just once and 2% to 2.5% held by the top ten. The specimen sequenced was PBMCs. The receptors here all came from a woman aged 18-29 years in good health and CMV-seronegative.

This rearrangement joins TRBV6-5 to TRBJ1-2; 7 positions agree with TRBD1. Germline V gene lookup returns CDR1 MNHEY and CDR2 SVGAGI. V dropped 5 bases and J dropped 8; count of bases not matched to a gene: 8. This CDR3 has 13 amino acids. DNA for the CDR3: TGTGCCAGCAGTGCCGCCGGGACAGACGGCTACACCTTC. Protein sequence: CASSAAGTDGYTF.

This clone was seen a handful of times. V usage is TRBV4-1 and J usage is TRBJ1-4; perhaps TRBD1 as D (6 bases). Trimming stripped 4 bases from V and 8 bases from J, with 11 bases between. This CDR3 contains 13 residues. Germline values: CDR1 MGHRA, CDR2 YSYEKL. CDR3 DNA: TGCGCCAGCAGCCTCATAACAGGGGAAAAACTGTTTTTT. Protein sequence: CASSLITGEKLFF.

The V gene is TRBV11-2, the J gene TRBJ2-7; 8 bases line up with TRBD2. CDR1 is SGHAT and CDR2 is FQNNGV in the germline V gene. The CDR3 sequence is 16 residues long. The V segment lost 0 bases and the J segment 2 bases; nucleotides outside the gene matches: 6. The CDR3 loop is CASSLDTGGLPYEQYF. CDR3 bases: TGTGCCAGCAGCTTAGATACGGGAGGGCTCCCCTACGAGCAGTACTTC.

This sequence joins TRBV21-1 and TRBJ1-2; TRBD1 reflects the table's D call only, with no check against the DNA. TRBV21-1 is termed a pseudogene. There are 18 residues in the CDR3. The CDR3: CASSKEAGATAYYYGYTF. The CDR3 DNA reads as TGTGCCAGCAGCAAAGAGGCAGGGGCGACGGCTTATTACTATGGCTACACCTTC.

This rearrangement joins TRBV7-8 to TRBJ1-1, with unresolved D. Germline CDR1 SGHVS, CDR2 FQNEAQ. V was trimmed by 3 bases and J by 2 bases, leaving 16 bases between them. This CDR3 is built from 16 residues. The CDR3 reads CASSFTGGSLNTEAFF. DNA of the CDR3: TGTGCCAGCAGCTTCACGGGTGGGTCTCTAAACACTGAAGCTTTCTTT.

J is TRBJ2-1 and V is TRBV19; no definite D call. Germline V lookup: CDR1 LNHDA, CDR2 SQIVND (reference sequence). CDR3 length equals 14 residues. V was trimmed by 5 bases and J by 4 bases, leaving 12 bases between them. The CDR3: CASSLLLDYNEQFF. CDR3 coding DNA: TGTGCCAGTAGTTTACTGCTAGATTACAATGAGCAGTTCTTC.

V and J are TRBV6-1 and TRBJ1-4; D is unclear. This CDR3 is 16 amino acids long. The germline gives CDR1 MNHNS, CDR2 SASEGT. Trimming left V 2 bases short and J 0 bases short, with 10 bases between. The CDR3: CASSERSSSTNEKLFF. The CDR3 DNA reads TGTGCCAGCAGTGAACGGTCTTCTTCAACTAATGAAAAACTGTTTTTT.

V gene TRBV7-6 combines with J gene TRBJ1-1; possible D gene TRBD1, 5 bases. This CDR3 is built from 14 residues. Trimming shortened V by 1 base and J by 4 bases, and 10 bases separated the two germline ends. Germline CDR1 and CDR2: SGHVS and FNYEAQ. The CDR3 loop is CASSLEGPITEAFF. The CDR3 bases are TGTGCCAGCAGCTTAGAGGGGCCGATCACTGAAGCTTTCTTT.

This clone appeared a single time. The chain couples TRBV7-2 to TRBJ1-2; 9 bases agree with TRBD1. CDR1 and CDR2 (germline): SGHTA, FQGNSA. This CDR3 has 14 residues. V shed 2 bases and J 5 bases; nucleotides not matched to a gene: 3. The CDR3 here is CASSLTGQGYGYTF. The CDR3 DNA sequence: TGTGCCAGCAGCTTAACGGGACAGGGTTATGGCTACACCTTC.

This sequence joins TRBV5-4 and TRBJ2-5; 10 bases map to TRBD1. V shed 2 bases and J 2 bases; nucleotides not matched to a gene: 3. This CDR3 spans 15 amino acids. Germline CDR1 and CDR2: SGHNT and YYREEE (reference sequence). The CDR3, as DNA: TGTGCCAGCAGCTTCGGACAGGGGGGACAAGAGACCCAGTACTTC. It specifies CASSFGQGGQETQYF. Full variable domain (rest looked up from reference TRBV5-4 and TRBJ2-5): ETGVTQSPTHLIKTRGQQVTLRCSSQSGHNTVSWYQQALGQGPQFIFQYYREEENGRGNFPPRFSGLQFPNYSSELNVNALELDDSALYLCASSFGQGGQETQYFGPGTRLLVL.

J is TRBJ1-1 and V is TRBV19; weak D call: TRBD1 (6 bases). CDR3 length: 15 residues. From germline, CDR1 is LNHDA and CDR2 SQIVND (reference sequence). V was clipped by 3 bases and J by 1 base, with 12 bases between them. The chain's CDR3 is CASSMGAGRNTEAFF. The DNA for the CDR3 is TGTGCCAGTAGTATGGGGGCCGGACGGAACACTGAAGCTTTCTTT.

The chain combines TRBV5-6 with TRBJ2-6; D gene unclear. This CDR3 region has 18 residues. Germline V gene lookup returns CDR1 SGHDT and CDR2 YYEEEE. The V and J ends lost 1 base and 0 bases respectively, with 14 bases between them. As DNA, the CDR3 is TGTGCCAGCAGCTTGAAGACTCATGAACTCTCTGGGGCCAACGTCCTGACTTTC. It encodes CASSLKTHELSGANVLTF.

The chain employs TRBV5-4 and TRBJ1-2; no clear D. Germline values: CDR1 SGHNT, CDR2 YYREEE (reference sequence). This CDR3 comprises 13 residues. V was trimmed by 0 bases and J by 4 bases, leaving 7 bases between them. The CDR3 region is CASSLELTYGYTF. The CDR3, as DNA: TGTGCCAGCAGCTTGGAGCTAACCTATGGCTACACCTTC.

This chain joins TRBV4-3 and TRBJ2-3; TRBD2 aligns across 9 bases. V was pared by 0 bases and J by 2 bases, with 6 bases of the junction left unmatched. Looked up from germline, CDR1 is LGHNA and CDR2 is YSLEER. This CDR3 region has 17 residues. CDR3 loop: CASSQDLGGRATDTQYF. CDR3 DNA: TGCGCCAGCAGCCAAGATCTGGGCGGGAGGGCCACAGATACGCAGTATTTT.

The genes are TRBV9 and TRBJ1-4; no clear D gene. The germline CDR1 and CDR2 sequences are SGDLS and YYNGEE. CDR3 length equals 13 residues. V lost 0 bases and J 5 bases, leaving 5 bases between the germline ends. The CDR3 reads CASSVGPNEKLFF. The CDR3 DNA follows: TGTGCCAGCAGCGTAGGGCCAAATGAAAAACTGTTTTTT. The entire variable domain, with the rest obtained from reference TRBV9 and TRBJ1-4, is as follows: DSGVTQTPKHLITATGQRVTLRCSPRSGDLSVYWYQQSLDQGLQFLIQYYNGEERAKGNILERFSAQQFPDLHSELNLSSLELGDSALYFCASSVGPNEKLFFGSGTQLSVL.

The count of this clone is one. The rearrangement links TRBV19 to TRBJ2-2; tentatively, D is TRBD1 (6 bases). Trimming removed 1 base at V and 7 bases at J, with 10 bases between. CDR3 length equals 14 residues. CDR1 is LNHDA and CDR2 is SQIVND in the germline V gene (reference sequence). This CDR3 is CASSIAGVSGELFF. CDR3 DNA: TGTGCCAGTAGTATAGCAGGGGTCAGCGGGGAGCTGTTTTTT.

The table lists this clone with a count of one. CDR3 residues: CASSVGGLAGILETQYF. The CDR3 coding sequence is TGTGCCAGCAGCGTGGGCGGACTAGCGGGAATCTTGGAGACCCAGTACTTC. This chain joins TRBV9 and TRBJ2-5; TRBD2 matches at 12 bases. The germline V gene encodes CDR1 SGDLS and CDR2 YYNGEE. Trimming took 2 bases from V and 5 from J; bases not matched to a gene: 10. This CDR3 has 17 amino acids.

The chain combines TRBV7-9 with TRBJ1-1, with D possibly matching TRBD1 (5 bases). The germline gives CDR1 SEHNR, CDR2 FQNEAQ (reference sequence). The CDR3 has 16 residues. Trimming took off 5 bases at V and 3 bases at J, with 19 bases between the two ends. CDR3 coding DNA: TGTGCCAGCAGCCCCTGGGGTATTACGGGGGACACTGAAGCTTTCTTT. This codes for CASSPWGITGDTEAFF.

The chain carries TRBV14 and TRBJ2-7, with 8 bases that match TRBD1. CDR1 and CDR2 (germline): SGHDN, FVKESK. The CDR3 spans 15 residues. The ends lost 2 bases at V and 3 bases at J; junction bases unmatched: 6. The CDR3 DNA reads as TGTGCCAGCAGCCAATTCCGAACAGGGGGCTACGAGCAGTACTTC. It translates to CASSQFRTGGYEQYF. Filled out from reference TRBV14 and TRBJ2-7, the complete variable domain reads EAGVTQFPSHSVIEKGQTVTLRCDPISGHDNLYWYRRVMGKEIKFLLHFVKESKQDESGMPNNRFLAERTGGTYSTLKVQPAELEDSGVYFCASSQFRTGGYEQYFGPGTRLTVT.

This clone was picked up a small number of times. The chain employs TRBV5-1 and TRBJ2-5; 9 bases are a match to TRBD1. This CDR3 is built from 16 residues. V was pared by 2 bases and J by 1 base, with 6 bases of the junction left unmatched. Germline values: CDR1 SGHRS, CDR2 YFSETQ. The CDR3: CASSFNPTGGQETQYF. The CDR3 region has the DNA TGCGCCAGCAGCTTTAACCCGACAGGGGGCCAAGAGACCCAGTACTTC.

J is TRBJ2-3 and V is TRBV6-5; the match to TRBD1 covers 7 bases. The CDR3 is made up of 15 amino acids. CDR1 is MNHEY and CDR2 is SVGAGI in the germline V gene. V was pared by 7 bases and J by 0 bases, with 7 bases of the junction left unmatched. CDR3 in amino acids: CASIERGPSTDTQYF. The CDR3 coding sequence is TGTGCCAGCATCGAAAGGGGGCCCAGCACAGATACGCAGTATTTT.

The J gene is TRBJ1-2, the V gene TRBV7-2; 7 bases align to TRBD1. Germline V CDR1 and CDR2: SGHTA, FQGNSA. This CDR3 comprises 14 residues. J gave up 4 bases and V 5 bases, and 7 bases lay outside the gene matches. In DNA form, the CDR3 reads TGTGCCAGCAGCCAACATACAGGGGTCTATGGCTACACCTTC. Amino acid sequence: CASSQHTGVYGYTF.

The DNA of the CDR3 is TGCGCCAGCAGTGAGTCTGGGACAGGGGCCAATATCGATGAGCAGTTCTTC. Amino acids: CASSESGTGANIDEQFF. This rearrangement joins TRBV10-1 to TRBJ2-1; 10 positions match TRBD1. The V segment lost 0 bases and the J segment 8 bases; nucleotides outside the gene matches: 10. The CDR3 extends over 17 amino acids. The germline V gene encodes CDR1 WNHNN and CDR2 SYGVQD (reference sequence).

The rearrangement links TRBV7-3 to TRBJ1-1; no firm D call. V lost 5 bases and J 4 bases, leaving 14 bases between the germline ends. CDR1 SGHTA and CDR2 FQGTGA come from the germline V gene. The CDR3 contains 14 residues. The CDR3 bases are TGTGCCAGCAGCGCTGCAAGGAGCGGCACTGAAGCTTTCTTT. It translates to CASSAARSGTEAFF.

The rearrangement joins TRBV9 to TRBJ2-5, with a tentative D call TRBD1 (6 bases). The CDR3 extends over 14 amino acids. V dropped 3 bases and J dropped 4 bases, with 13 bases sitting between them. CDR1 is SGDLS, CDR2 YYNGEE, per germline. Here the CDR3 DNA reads TGTGCCAGCAGCGCCGAACAGGGTAGAGAGACCCAGTACTTC. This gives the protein CASSAEQGRETQYF.

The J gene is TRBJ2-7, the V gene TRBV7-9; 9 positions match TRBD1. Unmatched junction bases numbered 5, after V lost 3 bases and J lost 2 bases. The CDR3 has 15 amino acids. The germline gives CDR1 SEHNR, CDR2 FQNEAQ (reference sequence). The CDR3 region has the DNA TGTGCCAGCAGCTTTCTGGACAGGGGCACCTACGAGCAGTACTTC. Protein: CASSFLDRGTYEQYF.

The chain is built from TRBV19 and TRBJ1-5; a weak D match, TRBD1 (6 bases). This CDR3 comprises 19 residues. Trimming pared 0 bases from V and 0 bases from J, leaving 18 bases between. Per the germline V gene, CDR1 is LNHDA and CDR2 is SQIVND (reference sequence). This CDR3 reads CASSIDHRGATYSNQPQHF. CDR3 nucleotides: TGTGCCAGTAGTATAGATCATCGGGGGGCCACATATAGCAATCAGCCCCAGCATTTT.